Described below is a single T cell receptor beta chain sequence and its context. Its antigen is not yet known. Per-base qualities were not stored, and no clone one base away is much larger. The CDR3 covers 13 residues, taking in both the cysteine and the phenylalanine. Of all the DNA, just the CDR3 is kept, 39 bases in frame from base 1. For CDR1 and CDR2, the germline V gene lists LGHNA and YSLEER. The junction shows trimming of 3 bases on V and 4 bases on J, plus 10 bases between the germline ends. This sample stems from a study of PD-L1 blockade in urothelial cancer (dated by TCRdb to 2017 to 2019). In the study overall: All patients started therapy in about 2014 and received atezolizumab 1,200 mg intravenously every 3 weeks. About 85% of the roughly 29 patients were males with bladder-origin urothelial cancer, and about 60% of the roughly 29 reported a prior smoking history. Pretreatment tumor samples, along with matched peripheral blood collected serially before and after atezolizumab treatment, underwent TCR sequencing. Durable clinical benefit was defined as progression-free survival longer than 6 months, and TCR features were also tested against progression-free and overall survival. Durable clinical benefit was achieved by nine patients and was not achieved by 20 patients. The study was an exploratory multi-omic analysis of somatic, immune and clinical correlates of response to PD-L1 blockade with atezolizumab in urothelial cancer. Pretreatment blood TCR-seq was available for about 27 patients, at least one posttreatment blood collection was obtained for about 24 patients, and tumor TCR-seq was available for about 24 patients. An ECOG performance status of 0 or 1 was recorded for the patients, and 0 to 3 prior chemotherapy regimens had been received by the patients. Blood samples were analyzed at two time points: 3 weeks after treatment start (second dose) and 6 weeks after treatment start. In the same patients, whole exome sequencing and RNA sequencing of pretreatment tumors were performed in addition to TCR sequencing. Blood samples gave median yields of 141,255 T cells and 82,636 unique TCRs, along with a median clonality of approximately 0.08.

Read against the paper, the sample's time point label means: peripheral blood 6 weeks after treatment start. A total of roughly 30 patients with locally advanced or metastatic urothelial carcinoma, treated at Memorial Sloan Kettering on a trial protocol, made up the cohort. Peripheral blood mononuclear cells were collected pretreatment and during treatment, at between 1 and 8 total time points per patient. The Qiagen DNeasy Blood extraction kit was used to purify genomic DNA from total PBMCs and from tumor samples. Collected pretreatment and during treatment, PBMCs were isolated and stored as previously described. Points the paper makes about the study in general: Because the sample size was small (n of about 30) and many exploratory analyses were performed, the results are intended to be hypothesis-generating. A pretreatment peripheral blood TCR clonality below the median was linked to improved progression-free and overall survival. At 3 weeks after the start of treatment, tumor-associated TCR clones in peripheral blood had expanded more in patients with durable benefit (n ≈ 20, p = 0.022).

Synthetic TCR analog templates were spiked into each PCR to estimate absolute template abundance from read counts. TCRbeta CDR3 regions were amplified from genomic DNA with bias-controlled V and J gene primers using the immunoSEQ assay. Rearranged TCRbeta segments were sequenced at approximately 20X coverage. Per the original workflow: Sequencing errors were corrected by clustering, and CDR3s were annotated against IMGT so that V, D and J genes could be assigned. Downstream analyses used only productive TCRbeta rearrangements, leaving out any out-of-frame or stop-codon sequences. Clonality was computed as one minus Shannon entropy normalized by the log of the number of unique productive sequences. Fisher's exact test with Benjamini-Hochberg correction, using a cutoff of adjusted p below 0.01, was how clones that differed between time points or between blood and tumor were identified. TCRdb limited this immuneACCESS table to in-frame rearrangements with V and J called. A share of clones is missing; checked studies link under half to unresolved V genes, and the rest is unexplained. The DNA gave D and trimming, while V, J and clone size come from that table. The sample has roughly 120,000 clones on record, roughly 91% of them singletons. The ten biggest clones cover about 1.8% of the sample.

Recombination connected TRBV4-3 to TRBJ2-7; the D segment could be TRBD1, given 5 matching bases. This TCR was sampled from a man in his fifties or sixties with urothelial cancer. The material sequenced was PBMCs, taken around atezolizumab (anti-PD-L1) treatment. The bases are TGCGCCAGCAGCCACTCGACAGAATACGAGCAGTACTTC. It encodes CASSHSTEYEQYF.